The TCR beta chain described here comes from a study of control samples from healthy donors and cancer patients. This clone was seen only once. The method was immunoSEQ multiplex PCR; TCRdb's version includes in-frame clones alone and lacks a portion of them. This sample has around 100,000 clones; around 88% occur once, and the top ten carry 7.8%. Losses at the gene ends were 7 bases for V and 0 bases for J; bases not matched to a gene: 5. Germline V CDR1 and CDR2: SQVTM, ANQGSEA. This CDR3 has 13 residues. The chain joins TRBV29-1 to TRBJ1-1; TRBD1 matches at 7 bases. The source of this sequence is a man younger than 45 in good health. The sample was blood. CDR3 loop: CSAPGQMNTEAFF. The CDR3 DNA is TGCAGCGCTCCGGGACAGATGAACACTGAAGCTTTCTTT.